The 4 T cell receptor beta chains below were found in one sample sequenced in a study of T cell repertoires in cytomegalovirus infection (dated by TCRdb to between 2018 and 2020). The antigens these receptors bind are not known. Sequencing took place on an Illumina HiSeq 1500. The raw public reads went through TCRdb reprocessing: fastp at Q25, MiXCR clone calling, in-frame beta chains kept. Here each entry gathers all rows of one CDR3 protein and keeps the most common genes and DNA. Within this sample are about 120,000 distinct CDR3 sequences, with 10% of them counted one time only. The ten most abundant clones make up around a third of the sample. The sequenced sample was PBMCs, sequenced either directly or after in vitro stimulation (not recorded which). The source is a human donor in good health (CMV status not recorded). Some clones in this sample may be carry-over from other donors' samples.

This clonotype was found a few times. The chain is built from TRBV6-5 and TRBJ2-5, with 7 bases fitting TRBD2. The CDR3 has 15 amino acids. The trim removed 6 bases at V and 5 bases at J, leaving 12 bases unmatched. CDR1 and CDR2 from the germline V gene are MNHEY and SVGAGI. CDR3 in DNA: TGTGCCAGCAGCCGGTCGGGGGGAATTGGGGAGACCCAGTACTTC. This encodes CASSRSGGIGETQYF.

This clonotype was seen ten or more times. The chain employs TRBV20-1 and TRBJ2-1; no clear D. Trimming left V 6 bases short and J 2 bases short, with 17 bases between. This CDR3 region has 15 residues. Per the germline V gene, CDR1 is DFQATT and CDR2 is SNEGSKA (reference sequence). CDR3 region: CSAPSMEIPYNEQFF. In DNA, the CDR3 is TGCAGTGCCCCCTCGATGGAGATCCCCTACAATGAGCAGTTCTTC.

The table lists this clonotype with many counts. In DNA, the CDR3 is TGTGCCAGCAGCTTCCGACAGGGCCAAGAGACCCAGTACTTC. As protein: CASSFRQGQETQYF. V gene TRBV7-2 combines with J gene TRBJ2-5, with 7 bases matching TRBD1. This CDR3 contains 14 residues. Germline V gene sequence: CDR1 SGHTA, CDR2 FQGNSA. Trimming took 3 bases from V and 1 from J; bases not matched to a gene: 2.

This clonotype was detected only a few times. The chain employs TRBV7-7 and TRBJ2-5; D remains ambiguous. Trimming removed 5 bases from V and 1 base from J, with 14 bases in between. CDR1 and CDR2 (germline): SSHAT, FNYEAQ (reference sequence). The CDR3 totals 15 residues. CDR3 nucleotides: TGTGCCAGCAGCCCCCCCAGAGAAATCCAAGAGACCCAGTACTTC. Its protein is CASSPPREIQETQYF.